The 24 T cell receptor beta chains below come from one sample, sequenced in a study of cytomegalovirus exposure and HLA in healthy donors. Both 60 Vbeta primers and 13 Jbeta primers went into the PCR. This table comes from immunoSEQ multiplex PCR, and its TCRdb copy is limited to in-frame clones, with some not included. The sample gives roughly 160,000 clones, roughly four fifths of which show up once; less than 15% is in the top ten. Input material: PBMCs. The receptors shown here come from a woman in her forties or fifties in good health and CMV-seronegative.

The V and J genes are TRBV19 and TRBJ1-3; 8 bases align to TRBD1. Germline V CDR1 and CDR2: LNHDA, SQIVND (reference sequence). Trimming removed 9 bases from V and 0 bases from J; junction bases left unmatched: 7. The CDR3 has 15 residues. The CDR3 reads CASEGQAFSGNTIYF. The DNA for the CDR3 is TGTGCCAGCGAGGGACAGGCCTTCTCTGGAAACACCATATATTTT. The full variable domain, rest sourced from reference TRBV19 and TRBJ1-3, is DGGITQSPKYLFRKEGQNVTLSCEQNLNHDAMYWYRQDPGQGLRLIYYSQIVNDFQKGDIAEGYSVSREKKESFPLTVTSAQKNPTAFYLCASEGQAFSGNTIYFGEGSWLTVV.

The chain combines TRBV7-2 with TRBJ1-3; TRBD1 matches at 9 bases. Germline CDR1 SGHTA, CDR2 FQGNSA. This CDR3 contains 15 residues. Trimming cost V 5 bases and J 8 bases; bases outside gene matches: 10. CDR3 in DNA: TGTGCCAGCAGCCAATTACAGGGGGCGCTGGACACCATATATTTT. Its translation is CASSQLQGALDTIYF.

In this sample, this clone turned up a few times. V and J are TRBV6-5 and TRBJ2-5; 9 bases match TRBD1. Looked up from germline, CDR1 is MNHEY and CDR2 is SVGAGI. Losses at the gene ends were 5 bases for V and 4 bases for J; bases not matched to a gene: 8. The CDR3 contains 15 residues. CDR3 DNA sequence: TGTGCCAGCAGTACGGGGACAGGGATCACAGAGACCCAGTACTTC. Protein sequence: CASSTGTGITETQYF.

The table lists this clone with a few counts. The chain is built from TRBV5-1 and TRBJ2-3; 7 bases are a match to TRBD1. V trimming: 4 bases; J trimming: 2 bases; junction bases outside the gene matches: 13. The CDR3 spans 17 residues. Germline CDR1 reads SGHRS; CDR2 reads YFSETQ. CDR3 loop: CASSRSQGNFHTDTQYF. The CDR3 coding sequence is TGCGCCAGCAGCCGCTCACAGGGGAACTTTCACACAGATACGCAGTATTTT.

V gene TRBV19 combines with J gene TRBJ2-5; D possibly corresponds to TRBD2 (5 bases). Trimming removed 4 bases from V and 5 bases from J, with 11 bases in between. The V gene's germline CDR1 is LNHDA and CDR2 SQIVND (reference sequence). The CDR3 is made up of 13 amino acids. This chain's CDR3 is CASSTATGETQYF. For the CDR3, the DNA is TGTGCCAGTAGTACCGCCACGGGGGAGACCCAGTACTTC.

The rearrangement uses TRBV19 and TRBJ1-2; a possible D gene is TRBD1 (5 bases). Looked up from germline, CDR1 is LNHDA and CDR2 is SQIVND (reference sequence). The CDR3 has 17 residues. V lost 2 bases, J lost 4 bases, and 20 bases lay in between. The CDR3 nucleotides are TGTGCCAGTAGTATACAGCAGGCGCGGGGACTGTTCTATGGCTACACCTTC. It specifies CASSIQQARGLFYGYTF.

The count of this clone is one. This chain uses TRBV19 with TRBJ1-3, with 10 nucleotides matching TRBD1. The V and J ends lost 3 bases and 2 bases, in that order; junction bases with no gene match: 1. CDR1 LNHDA and CDR2 SQIVND come from the germline V gene (reference sequence). The CDR3 has 15 amino acids. The CDR3 spells CASSIGTGAGNTIYF. The CDR3 nucleotides are TGTGCCAGTAGTATCGGGACAGGGGCTGGAAACACCATATATTTT.

V usage is TRBV9 and J usage is TRBJ1-6; D is unclear. Germline values: CDR1 SGDLS, CDR2 YYNGEE. The V and J ends lost 3 bases and 10 bases respectively, with 14 bases between them. This CDR3 is 14 amino acids long. CDR3: CASSEEHYQSPLHF. CDR3 sequence (DNA): TGTGCCAGCAGCGAAGAACATTATCAATCACCCCTCCACTTT.

CDR3 protein: CASSALGPTGDEQFF. CDR3 nucleotide sequence: TGTGCCAGCAGCGCGTTGGGCCCCACGGGGGATGAGCAGTTCTTC. This chain uses TRBV7-2 with TRBJ2-1, with TRBD2 as a possible D gene (6 bases). Looked up from germline, CDR1 is SGHTA and CDR2 is FQGNSA. Trimming stripped 5 bases from V and 8 bases from J, with 19 bases between. The CDR3 extends over 15 amino acids.

This chain uses TRBV5-4 with TRBJ2-5; 10 bases are shared with TRBD2. V dropped 3 bases and J dropped 5; count of bases not matched to a gene: 10. Germline V lookup: CDR1 SGHNT, CDR2 YYREEE (reference sequence). The CDR3 has 16 residues. The CDR3 here is CASSSALAGNVETQYF. In DNA, the CDR3 is TGTGCCAGCAGCTCCGCACTAGCGGGAAATGTGGAGACCCAGTACTTC. The variable domain in full, completed from reference TRBV5-4 and TRBJ2-5, reads ETGVTQSPTHLIKTRGQQVTLRCSSQSGHNTVSWYQQALGQGPQFIFQYYREEENGRGNFPPRFSGLQFPNYSSELNVNALELDDSALYLCASSSALAGNVETQYFGPGTRLLVL.

The V gene is TRBV20-1, the J gene TRBJ1-1, with 9 bases identical to TRBD1. The CDR3 is 11 residues long. Germline V gives CDR1 DFQATT, CDR2 SNEGSKA (reference sequence). V was pared by 6 bases and J by 12 bases, with 8 bases of the junction left unmatched. Written as DNA, the CDR3 is TGCAGTGCAAGGACAGGGGTCGTTTCTTTCTTT. This encodes CSARTGVVSFF.

V and J are TRBV7-9 and TRBJ2-2; 9 bases align to TRBD2. Trimming cost V 4 bases and J 5 bases; bases outside gene matches: 11. Germline CDR1 and CDR2: SEHNR and FQNEAQ (reference sequence). The CDR3 is 17 amino acids. The CDR3 coding sequence is TGTGCCAGCAGCTCAAAACCTAGCGGGGCGGGGACCGGGGAGCTGTTTTTT. This translates into CASSSKPSGAGTGELFF.

Points on this clone: In the same sample, other DNA sequences code for this CDR3. The chain joins TRBV10-3 to TRBJ2-2, with 13 nucleotides matching TRBD2. CDR3 length: 15 amino acids. The germline CDR1 and CDR2 sequences are ENHRY and SYGVKD. V was clipped by 6 bases and J by 7 bases; unmatched bases: 5. Written as DNA, the CDR3 is TGTGCCATCAGAGGACTAGCGGGAGCTGACGGGGAGCTGTTTTTT. Translation: CAIRGLAGADGELFF.

The chain employs TRBV30 and TRBJ2-5; D is perhaps TRBD1 (5 bases). Trimming took off 0 bases at V and 10 bases at J, with 15 bases between the two ends. CDR3 size: 13 residues. Germline V gene data show CDR1 as GTSNPN and CDR2 as SVGIG (reference sequence). The CDR3 is CAWSVREQGDQYF. CDR3 bases: TGTGCCTGGAGTGTACGAGAGCAGGGTGACCAGTACTTC.

V usage is TRBV6-6 and J usage is TRBJ1-5; D possibly corresponds to TRBD1 (5 bases). Trimming left V 6 bases short and J 7 bases short, with 16 bases between. Germline lookup yields CDR1 MNHNY and CDR2 SVGAGI (reference sequence). The CDR3 runs 14 residues. CDR3 sequence (DNA): TGTGCCAGCAGGAAAGACAGTCTGTGGCAGCCCCAGCATTTT. This sequence encodes CASRKDSLWQPQHF.

CDR3 amino acids: CASRGQGKSGRAYNEQFF. The CDR3 coding sequence is TGTGCCAGCAGGGGACAGGGTAAAAGCGGGAGGGCCTACAATGAGCAGTTCTTC. V gene TRBV19 combines with J gene TRBJ2-1, with D possibly TRBD2 on 10 matching bases. The CDR3 runs to 18 residues. Trimming pared 9 bases from V and 2 bases from J, leaving 26 bases between. Germline V gene lookup returns CDR1 LNHDA and CDR2 SQIVND (reference sequence).

A single count supports this clone. This chain connects TRBV4-3 to TRBJ2-1, with 9 bases lining up with TRBD1. This CDR3 is built from 16 residues. With 3 bases clipped from V and 6 bases from J, the junction kept 9 bases outside the gene matches. Germline V lookup: CDR1 LGHNA, CDR2 YSLEER. CDR3 in amino acids: CASSQRPGQGVNEQFF. The CDR3 bases are TGCGCCAGCAGCCAGAGACCGGGACAGGGAGTCAATGAGCAGTTCTTC.

This chain joins TRBV10-3 and TRBJ1-2; a weak D match, TRBD1 (6 bases). The CDR3 extends over 14 amino acids. CDR1 and CDR2 (germline): ENHRY, SYGVKD. V lost 3 bases and J 2 bases, leaving 10 bases between the germline ends. CDR3 loop: CAISDPTGNYGYTF. CDR3 coding DNA: TGTGCCATCAGTGACCCGACAGGAAACTATGGCTACACCTTC.

The chain combines TRBV7-9 with TRBJ1-1; 7 bases match TRBD1. The CDR3 totals 15 residues. Trimming at V came to 5 bases and at J to 0 bases, leaving 6 bases not matched to a gene. Per the germline V gene, CDR1 is SEHNR and CDR2 is FQNEAQ (reference sequence). Written as DNA, the CDR3 is TGTGCCAGCAGCCCGAAAGACAGGGTGAACACTGAAGCTTTCTTT. Encoded protein: CASSPKDRVNTEAFF.

This sequence joins TRBV5-1 and TRBJ2-1; the D gene is possibly TRBD2 (5 bases). Germline lookup yields CDR1 SGHRS and CDR2 YFSETQ. V was trimmed by 4 bases and J by 6 bases, leaving 17 bases between them. This CDR3 comprises 15 residues. CDR3 nucleotide sequence: TGCGCCAGCAGCCCTGGCCGTCGGACTCCCAATGAGCAGTTCTTC. Its translation is CASSPGRRTPNEQFF.

The V and J genes are TRBV5-5 and TRBJ2-7; tentative D call: TRBD1 (5 bases). The V gene's germline CDR1 is SGHKS and CDR2 YYEKEE (reference sequence). The CDR3 is 15 amino acids. V was pared by 1 base and J by 2 bases, with 13 bases between. This CDR3 is CASSLPLDRPYEQYF. The CDR3 DNA is TGTGCCAGCAGCTTGCCCCTCGACAGACCCTACGAGCAGTACTTC.

The chain links TRBV19 to TRBJ2-1, with a possible D match to TRBD2 (7 bases). Trimming pared 2 bases from V and 6 bases from J, leaving 11 bases between. CDR1 is LNHDA, CDR2 SQIVND, per germline (reference sequence). This CDR3 has 14 residues. The CDR3 DNA sequence: TGTGCCAGTAGTATACGGGGGGCCTCCAATGAGCAGTTCTTC. It specifies CASSIRGASNEQFF.

The chain is built from TRBV4-1 and TRBJ2-1; 7 bases line up with TRBD2. The germline CDR1 and CDR2 sequences are MGHRA and YSYEKL. V dropped 3 bases and J dropped 9; count of bases not matched to a gene: 2. The CDR3 covers 12 residues. DNA of the CDR3: TGCGCCAGCAGCCAGGAGCGGGGTGAGCAGTTCTTC. This encodes CASSQERGEQFF.

CDR3: CASSPRTGMNTEAFF. In DNA, the CDR3 is TGTGCCAGCAGTCCTCGGACAGGGATGAACACTGAAGCTTTCTTT. The J gene is TRBJ1-1, the V gene TRBV28; 8 nucleotides agree with TRBD1. CDR3 length: 15 amino acids. Germline V gene data show CDR1 as MDHEN and CDR2 as SYDVKM. Unmatched junction bases numbered 5, after V lost 5 bases and J lost 0 bases.